A selection of T cell receptor beta chains follows, all from one sample in a study of blood T cells in healthy people across ages. TCRdb re-derived calls from the 5' RACE reads in MiXCR, one entry per CDR3 protein. Of over 750,000 distinct CDR3 sequences in the sample, approximately 25% are singletons; the top ten hold more than 7.5%. The same specimen was also included in a second study, on T cells of mothers and their children.

The specimen was blood. These receptors originate from a boy aged 5-17 years in good health. Each CDR3 is given with its conserved first and last residue. A D gene is named only where the DNA matches it firmly. Only some rows state a clone size, as once, few, many or a class for expanded clones.

clone_size,v_call,d_call,j_call,cdr3_nt,cdr3_aa
NA,TRBV3-1,TRBD1,TRBJ2-7,TGTGCCAGCAGCCCGACCGGGACAGAAATATCCTACGAGCAGTACTTC,CASSPTGTEISYEQYF
once,TRBV5-1,NA,TRBJ2-2,TGCGCCAGCACTACGAGTCTGTTAGGGGCCAACACCGGGGAGCTGTTTTTT,CASTTSLLGANTGELFF
few,TRBV29-1,NA,TRBJ2-7,TGCAGCGTTGTGCGTAGCGGTTCCTACGAGCAGTACTTC,CSVVRSGSYEQYF
NA,TRBV11-2,NA,TRBJ2-3,TGTGCCAGCAGCTACGTCTCAGATACGCAGTATTTT,CASSYVSDTQYF
NA,TRBV14,TRBD2,TRBJ2-1,TGTGCCTGCAACCGCAGAATCTCTAGCGGGAGGGGTAATGAGCAGTTCTTC,CACNRRISSGRGNEQFF
few,TRBV12-3/TRBV12-4,TRBD2,TRBJ2-5,TGTGCCAGCAGTTTAGGGGGACTAGCGGAAGAGACCCAGTACTTC,CASSLGGLAEETQYF
few,TRBV29-1,NA,TRBJ2-5,TGCAGCGTTAGGGGAAAAGAGACCCAGTACTTC,CSVRGKETQYF
few,TRBV7-9,NA,TRBJ2-1,TGTGCCAGCAGCTTAGTGGGGGTAGGCGATGAGCAGTTCTTC,CASSLVGVGDEQFF
few,TRBV9,TRBD2,TRBJ2-5,TGTGCCAGCAGCCCTGGTGGGGGGGAGCAAGAGACCCAGTACTTC,CASSPGGGEQETQYF
NA,TRBV5-1,TRBD2,TRBJ2-7,TGCGCCAGCAGCTTTAGCGGGCAGGAAGGGGAGCAGTACTTC,CASSFSGQEGEQYF
NA,TRBV24-1,TRBD2,TRBJ2-3,TGTGCCACCAGTACTAGCGGGACCTATATGCAGTATTTT,CATSTSGTYMQYF
NA,TRBV13,TRBD1,TRBJ1-2,TGTGCCAGCAGCTTAGGCCCGGACAGGGCGTACTATGGCTACACCTTC,CASSLGPDRAYYGYTF
NA,TRBV25-1,TRBD1,TRBJ1-5,TGTGCCAGCAGAGACAGGGCGGATCAGCCCCAGCATTTT,CASRDRADQPQHF
NA,TRBV28,NA,TRBJ2-7,TGTGCCAGCAGACATGACGGACCCTACGAGCAGTACTTC,CASRHDGPYEQYF
NA,TRBV20-1,TRBD1,TRBJ2-7,TGCAGTGCTAGCAGGGGGCAGTACGAGCAGTACTTC,CSASRGQYEQYF
few,TRBV7-9,NA,TRBJ1-3,TGTGCCAGCAGCTTACTGGAAGACTCTGGAAACACCATATATTTT,CASSLLEDSGNTIYF
few,TRBV5-1,TRBD1,TRBJ2-1,TGCGCCAGCAGCTTGTCGTGGACAGGGGACTACAATGAGCAGTTCTTC,CASSLSWTGDYNEQFF
NA,TRBV5-1,TRBD1,TRBJ2-3,TGCGCCAGCAGCTGGGACAGGAAAGGGAGAGATACGCAGTATTTT,CASSWDRKGRDTQYF
few,TRBV7-2,NA,TRBJ2-5,TGTGCCAGCAGCTCGGGACTCCGGCTAGCCCAGTACTTC,CASSSGLRLAQYF
NA,TRBV20-1,TRBD1,TRBJ1-5,TGCAGTGCTAGATCAGGGGGCGACCCCCATCAGCCCCAGCATTTT,CSARSGGDPHQPQHF
NA,TRBV20-1,TRBD2,TRBJ2-1,TGCAGTGCTAGGTTGAGCGGGAGGGCCGCCTACAATGAGCAGTTCTTC,CSARLSGRAAYNEQFF
few,TRBV12-3/TRBV12-4,TRBD2,TRBJ2-3,TGTGCCAGCAGCCCACTAGCGGGCCTCACAGATACGCAGTATTTT,CASSPLAGLTDTQYF
NA,TRBV7-9,NA,TRBJ1-5,TGTGCCAGCAGCTCGGAATGGAATCAGCCCCAGCATTTT,CASSSEWNQPQHF
NA,TRBV2,NA,TRBJ2-3,TGTGCCAGCAGTGGCGGCGAACTCCACCCCAACACAGATACGCAGTATTTT,CASSGGELHPNTDTQYF
NA,TRBV29-1,TRBD2,TRBJ2-1,TGCAGCGTTTCAACTAGCGGGGGCCACAATGAGCAGTTCTTC,CSVSTSGGHNEQFF
few,TRBV20-1,TRBD2,TRBJ2-2,TGCAGTGCTAGAGATCAGCCCAGCGGGATTACCGGGGAGCTGTTTTTT,CSARDQPSGITGELFF
NA,TRBV9,TRBD1,TRBJ1-3,TGTGCCAGCAGAAGTGGGACAGGAGAGGGGACCATATATTTT,CASRSGTGEGTIYF
many,TRBV7-9,TRBD1,TRBJ1-2,TGTGCCAGCAGTTTAGCAGGGGGCGATGGCTACACCTTC,CASSLAGGDGYTF
NA,TRBV5-6,NA,TRBJ1-2,TGTGCCAGCAGCTTTCCTCACAGGGTTGGTGGCTACACCTTC,CASSFPHRVGGYTF
NA,TRBV29-1,TRBD1,TRBJ1-1,TGCAGCGTTCTCGGGACAGGGGGCACTGAAGCTTTCTTT,CSVLGTGGTEAFF
NA,TRBV28,NA,TRBJ1-1,TGTGCCAGCAGTCCTAGGGGGAAAAAAGCTTTCTTT,CASSPRGKKAFF
NA,TRBV7-9,NA,TRBJ1-1,TGTGCCAGCAGCTCTAGACCGCCGAACACTGAAGCTTTCTTT,CASSSRPPNTEAFF
NA,TRBV28,NA,TRBJ2-5,TGTGCCAGCACCCCAATAACCGCGGACGAAGAGACCCAGTACTTC,CASTPITADEETQYF
few,TRBV9,NA,TRBJ1-2,TGTGCCAGCAGCGGAACAGGAGGATATAACTATGGCTACACCTTC,CASSGTGGYNYGYTF
few,TRBV12-3/TRBV12-4,NA,TRBJ1-3,TGTGCCAGCAGCCGGGCCCTACTAAGCTCTGGAAACACCATATATTTT,CASSRALLSSGNTIYF
NA,TRBV9,NA,TRBJ2-7,TGTGCCAGCAGCGTAGAAGGGGGGTTCGGCAAGCAGTACTTC,CASSVEGGFGKQYF
NA,TRBV25-1,NA,TRBJ2-5,TGTGCCAGCAGTGCTGACACGATTAGGGACTTC,CASSADTIRDF
NA,TRBV19,TRBD1,TRBJ1-2,TGTGCCAGTAGCAACACAGGGGGCATCGGCTACACCTTC,CASSNTGGIGYTF
few,TRBV6-2/TRBV6-3,NA,TRBJ2-3,TGTGCCAGCACCTACGGGCGGAGCAAGGGGACAGATACGCAGTATTTT,CASTYGRSKGTDTQYF
NA,TRBV4-3,TRBD2,TRBJ2-3,TGCGCCAGCAGCCAACGGACTAGCGGGGCAGATACGCAGTATTTT,CASSQRTSGADTQYF